A selection of T cell receptor beta chains follows, all from one sample in a study of blood T cell repertoires in COVID-19. Some clones are missing from TCRdb's copy, which holds only in-frame ones; the method was immunoSEQ multiplex PCR. The table lists 45,000 or so clones, over 75% of them singletons. Source material: peripheral blood. These receptors all stem from a human donor in a cohort sampled during active COVID-19. CDR3s include the opening cysteine and the closing phenylalanine or tryptophan. D genes are given only for firm matches. Expanded clones are given a class, and other clones once, few, many or no size at all.

NA	TRBV27	TRBD1	TRBJ1-2	CASSLDRGNFGGYTF	TGTGCCAGCAGTTTGGACAGGGGGAATTTTGGAGGCTACACCTTC
NA	TRBV30	TRBD1	TRBJ1-2	CAWERTGENYGYTF	TGTGCCTGGGAGAGGACAGGGGAAAACTATGGCTACACCTTC
NA	TRBV6-2/TRBV6-3	NA	TRBJ1-5	CASSLSLTVNQPQHF	TGTGCCAGCAGTCTCAGTCTGACTGTTAATCAGCCCCAGCATTTT
NA	TRBV28	NA	TRBJ1-2	CASSPGSSVSWVAGYTF	TGTGCCAGCAGTCCCGGGTCCTCAGTGAGTTGGGTTGCTGGCTACACCTTC
NA	TRBV30	NA	TRBJ1-5	CAWGDTSNQPQHF	TGTGCCTGGGGGGACACTAGCAATCAGCCCCAGCATTTT
NA	TRBV14	TRBD1	TRBJ2-7	CASSQQPGQGYEQYF	TGTGCCAGCAGCCAACAACCGGGACAGGGCTACGAGCAGTACTTC
NA	TRBV7-9	NA	TRBJ2-2	CASSFGQHTGELFF	TGTGCCAGCAGCTTTGGACAGCACACCGGGGAGCTGTTTTTT
once	TRBV5-1	TRBD2	TRBJ2-1	CASSSGPEQFF	TGCGCCAGCAGTAGCGGGCCTGAGCAGTTCTTC
NA	TRBV4-3	TRBD2	TRBJ2-1	CASSQALAGTSGSYNEQFF	TGCGCCAGCAGCCAAGCCCTAGCGGGCACCTCGGGCTCCTACAATGAGCAGTTCTTC
NA	TRBV7-8	NA	TRBJ1-1	CASSLVQGYGTEAFF	TGTGCCAGCAGCTTAGTCCAGGGTTATGGCACTGAAGCTTTCTTT
NA	TRBV30	NA	TRBJ1-6	CAWSVRSSYNSPLHF	TGTGCCTGGAGTGTACGGAGCTCCTATAATTCACCCCTCCACTTT
NA	TRBV3-1/TRBV3-2	TRBD1	TRBJ1-2	CASSQDTRTGYGYTF	TGTGCCAGCAGCCAAGATACCCGGACAGGGTATGGCTACACCTTC
NA	TRBV9	TRBD2	TRBJ2-5	CASSAINGLAETQYF	TGTGCCAGCAGCGCGATTAATGGACTAGCAGAGACCCAGTACTTC
NA	TRBV11-2	NA	TRBJ1-2	CASSLVQGYGYTF	TGTGCCAGCAGCTTAGTTCAGGGCTATGGCTACACCTTC
NA	TRBV7-2	TRBD2	TRBJ2-1	CASSLEGGSAYNEQFF	TGTGCCAGCAGCTTAGAAGGCGGGAGTGCCTACAATGAGCAGTTCTTC
NA	TRBV6-5	TRBD2	TRBJ2-1	CASRAAGGVYNEQFF	TGTGCCAGCAGAGCCGCGGGAGGGGTTTACAATGAGCAGTTCTTC
few	TRBV27	NA	TRBJ1-5	CASSSRVGGNQPQHF	TGTGCCAGCAGTTCGAGGGTCGGGGGCAATCAGCCCCAGCATTTT
NA	TRBV6-5	TRBD1	TRBJ2-5	CASRIQGVETQYF	TGTGCCAGCAGAATCCAGGGGGTCGAGACCCAGTACTTC
NA	TRBV10-2	NA	TRBJ2-3	CASSVGLRGSTDTQYF	TGCGCCAGCAGTGTTGGTCTTAGGGGAAGCACAGATACGCAGTATTTT
NA	TRBV27	TRBD1	TRBJ1-5	CASSPPRGQQNQPQHF	TGTGCCAGCAGTCCCCCCCGGGGACAGCAGAATCAGCCCCAGCATTTT
NA	TRBV18	TRBD2	TRBJ2-7	CASSRVGSGSPSSYEQYF	TGTGCCAGCTCACGAGTGGGTAGCGGGAGCCCCAGCTCCTACGAGCAGTACTTC
NA	TRBV19	TRBD1	TRBJ1-4	CASSTRTGWDEKLFF	TGTGCCAGTAGTACGAGGACAGGGTGGGATGAAAAACTGTTTTTT
NA	TRBV6-2/TRBV6-3	NA	TRBJ1-6	CASSYSQGIFSPLHF	TGTGCCAGCAGTTACTCGCAGGGTATTTTTTCACCCCTCCACTTT
NA	TRBV14	TRBD2	TRBJ2-3	CASSRRTGTSGRGDTQYF	TGTGCCAGCAGCCGCCGAACCGGGACTAGCGGGAGGGGAGATACGCAGTATTTT
NA	TRBV11-3	TRBD1	TRBJ2-7	CASSPLDRYEQYF	TGTGCCAGCAGCCCCCTGGACAGGTATGAGCAGTACTTC
few	TRBV29-1	NA	TRBJ1-1	CSAAGLGVNTEAFF	TGCAGCGCCGCAGGACTAGGGGTGAACACTGAAGCTTTCTTT
NA	TRBV27	NA	TRBJ2-2	CASRRVTANTGELFF	TGTGCCAGCCGACGGGTGACAGCGAACACCGGGGAGCTGTTTTTT
NA	TRBV5-1	TRBD1	TRBJ2-1	CASSLLPVRDRGSNEQFF	TGCGCCAGCAGCTTGCTTCCCGTCCGGGACAGGGGTTCGAATGAGCAGTTCTTC
NA	TRBV18	TRBD2	TRBJ2-5	CASSPLVSSGRRQETQYF	TGTGCCAGCTCACCACTGGTATCTAGCGGGAGGAGGCAGGAGACCCAGTACTTC
NA	TRBV3-1/TRBV3-2	NA	TRBJ1-1	CASSQTVMNTEAFF	TGTGCCAGCAGCCAAACAGTTATGAACACTGAAGCTTTCTTT
NA	TRBV20-1	TRBD2	TRBJ2-1	CSASGLAGKGHEQFF	TGCAGTGCTAGTGGGCTAGCGGGCAAGGGGCATGAGCAGTTCTTC
once	TRBV27	TRBD1	TRBJ1-2	CASSPGTGKGYTF	TGTGCCAGCAGCCCAGGGACAGGGAAAGGCTACACCTTC
NA	TRBV6-5	NA	TRBJ2-5	CATSPWRGLRETQYF	TGTGCCACCTCCCCGTGGCGGGGATTGCGGGAGACCCAGTACTTC
NA	TRBV7-2	NA	TRBJ2-2	CASSSQGLSTGELFF	TGTGCCAGCAGCTCCCAGGGGTTGAGCACCGGGGAGCTGTTTTTT
few	TRBV7-8	TRBD2	TRBJ2-7	CASRTGTSGEQYF	TGTGCCAGCAGGACCGGGACTAGCGGCGAGCAGTACTTC
NA	TRBV7-9	NA	TRBJ1-1	CASRREMNTEAFF	TGTGCCAGCCGGAGGGAGATGAACACTGAAGCTTTCTTT
NA	TRBV4-1	NA	TRBJ1-2	CASSKGNRNYGYTF	TGCGCCAGCAGCAAAGGCAACAGAAACTATGGCTACACCTTC
NA	TRBV5-5	NA	TRBJ1-4	CASSLEGVFNEKLFF	TGTGCCAGCAGCTTGGAGGGGGTCTTTAATGAAAAACTGTTTTTT
NA	TRBV6-2/TRBV6-3	NA	TRBJ2-5	CASSPGRTAGRQETQYF	TGTGCCAGCAGCCCAGGCAGGACAGCAGGGAGACAAGAGACCCAGTACTTC
NA	TRBV2	NA	TRBJ2-6	CASSIRAGANVLTF	TGTGCCAGCAGTATCAGGGCTGGGGCCAACGTCCTGACTTTC
NA	TRBV29-1	TRBD1	TRBJ2-7	CSVLPSGGTGDREQYF	TGCAGCGTTCTACCCTCCGGTGGGACAGGGGATCGGGAGCAGTACTTC
NA	TRBV6-2/TRBV6-3	TRBD2	TRBJ2-2	CASSDRTSGSRTGELFF	TGTGCCAGCAGTGACAGGACTAGCGGGAGTAGGACCGGGGAGCTGTTTTTT
NA	TRBV24-1	NA	TRBJ1-1	CASRDARNTEAFF	TGTGCCTCCCGTGATGCGAGGAACACTGAAGCTTTCTTT
NA	TRBV21-1	NA	TRBJ1-2	CASSIRGVFTNYGYTF	TGTGCCAGCAGCATACGGGGGGTCTTCACTAACTATGGCTACACCTTC
NA	TRBV3-1/TRBV3-2	NA	TRBJ2-5	CASSQVKTQYF	TGTGCCAGCAGCCAAGTTAAGACCCAGTACTTC
NA	TRBV11-2	TRBD1	TRBJ2-7	CASSHTTGTGAYEQYF	TGTGCCAGCAGCCACACGACCGGGACAGGGGCCTACGAGCAGTACTTC
NA	TRBV4-1	TRBD2	TRBJ2-1	CASSQLAGFGEQFF	TGCGCCAGCAGCCAGCTAGCGGGGTTTGGCGAGCAGTTCTTC
NA	TRBV27	NA	TRBJ1-2	CASSSRGEGGFYGYTF	TGTGCCAGCAGCTCACGGGGGGAGGGGGGATTCTATGGCTACACCTTC
NA	TRBV29-1	TRBD2	TRBJ2-7	CSVGEGGSYEQYF	TGCAGCGTTGGGGAGGGCGGGAGCTACGAGCAGTACTTC
once	TRBV9	TRBD1	TRBJ1-2	CASSVNIGQGYGYTF	TGTGCCAGCAGCGTAAACATCGGACAGGGGTATGGCTACACCTTC
once	TRBV9	TRBD2	TRBJ2-2	CASSVVPSGRTGELFF	TGTGCCAGCAGCGTAGTTCCTAGCGGGAGAACCGGGGAGCTGTTTTTT